A single count supports the clone carrying this TCR beta chain. This sample is part of a study of control samples from healthy donors and cancer patients. This CDR3 region has 14 residues. Germline V gene sequence: CDR1 LNHDA, CDR2 SQIVND (reference sequence). V was clipped by 2 bases and J by 1 base, with 6 bases between them. The assay was immunoSEQ multiplex PCR, and TCRdb's table has in-frame clones only and misses some. In the table there are about 57,000 clones, 91% of which are singletons. What was sequenced was PBMCs. The TCR sequence derives from a man aged 30 to 45 with colorectal cancer. The rearrangement uses TRBV19 and TRBJ2-4; the D gene is possibly TRBD1 (6 bases). The CDR3 sequence: CASSITGAKNIQYF. The CDR3 region has the DNA TGTGCCAGTAGTATAACAGGGGCCAAAAACATTCAGTACTTC.